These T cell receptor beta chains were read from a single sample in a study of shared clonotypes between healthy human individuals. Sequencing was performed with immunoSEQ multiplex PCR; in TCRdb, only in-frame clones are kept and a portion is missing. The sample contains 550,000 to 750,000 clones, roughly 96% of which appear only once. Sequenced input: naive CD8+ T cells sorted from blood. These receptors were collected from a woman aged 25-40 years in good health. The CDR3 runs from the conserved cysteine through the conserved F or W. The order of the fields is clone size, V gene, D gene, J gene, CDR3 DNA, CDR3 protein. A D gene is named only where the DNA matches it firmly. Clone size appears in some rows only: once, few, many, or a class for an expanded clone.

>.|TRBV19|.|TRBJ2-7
TGTGCCAGTAGTTTTGGAGTTGCCTACGAGCAGTACTTC
CASSFGVAYEQYF
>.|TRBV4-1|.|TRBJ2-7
TGCGCCAGCAGCCAGGGACTTTACTACGAGCAGTACTTC
CASSQGLYYEQYF
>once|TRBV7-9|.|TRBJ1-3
TGTGCCAGCAGCGTCGCAGGGTCAGGAAACACCATATATTTT
CASSVAGSGNTIYF
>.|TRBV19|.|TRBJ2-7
TGTGCCAGTAGTATTGAGGGTGCACGAGGGGCCTACGAGCAGTACTTC
CASSIEGARGAYEQYF
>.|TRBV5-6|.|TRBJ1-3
TGTGCCAGCAGCTTGCGTAGAAACACCATATATTTT
CASSLRRNTIYF
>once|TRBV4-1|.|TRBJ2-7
TGCGCCAGCAGCCCAGAACTTAAATCCTACGAGCAGTACTTC
CASSPELKSYEQYF
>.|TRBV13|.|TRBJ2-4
TGTGCCAGCAGCTTAACCCTAAAGGCCAAAAACATTCAGTACTTC
CASSLTLKAKNIQYF
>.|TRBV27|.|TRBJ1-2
TGTGCCAGCAGTTTAGGGCAGAACTATGGCTACACCTTC
CASSLGQNYGYTF
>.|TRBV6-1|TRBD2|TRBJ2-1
TGTGCCAGCAGTGAATCTACCTATAGCGGGAGTAATGAGCAGTTCTTC
CASSESTYSGSNEQFF
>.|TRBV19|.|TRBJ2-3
TGTGCCAGTAATGGGGGGCGAGCAGATACGCAGTATTTT
CASNGGRADTQYF
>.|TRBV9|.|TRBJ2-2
TGTGCCAGCAGCGAGTCAGGAGGGACTAACACCGGGGAGCTGTTTTTT
CASSESGGTNTGELFF
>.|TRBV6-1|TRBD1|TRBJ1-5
TGTGCCAGCGGCCCGACAGGGGGCAGGCAGCCCCAGCATTTT
CASGPTGGRQPQHF
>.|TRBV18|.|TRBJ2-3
TGTGCCAGCTCACCCAGGACAGACACAGATACGCAGTATTTT
CASSPRTDTDTQYF
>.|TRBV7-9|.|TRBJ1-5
TGTGCCAGCAGCTTAGAAGGATCCAGCAATCAGCCCCAGCATTTT
CASSLEGSSNQPQHF
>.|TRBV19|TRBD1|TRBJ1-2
TGTGCCGGGTCCGGGACAGGGGGCTCCATCGGTGGCTACACCTTC
CAGSGTGGSIGGYTF
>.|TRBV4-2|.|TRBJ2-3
TGTGCCAGCAGCCAAGGCGAAGATACGCAGTATTTT
CASSQGEDTQYF
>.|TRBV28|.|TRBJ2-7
TGTGCCAGCAGTTTAGTGGCGGCTCTGGAGCAGTACTTC
CASSLVAALEQYF
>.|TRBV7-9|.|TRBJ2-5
TGTGCCAGCAGCTTAGGGGTCAATCCCTATTCGGAGACCCAGTACTTC
CASSLGVNPYSETQYF
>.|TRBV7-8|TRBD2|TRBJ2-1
TGTGCCAGCAGTCAATCCGGGACTAGCGGGAGTTCCTACAATGAGCAGTTCTTC
CASSQSGTSGSSYNEQFF
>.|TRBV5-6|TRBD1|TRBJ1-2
TGTGCCAGCAGCAAGCTCCGGAGACAGGGGGCCGGCGGCTACACCTTC
CASSKLRRQGAGGYTF
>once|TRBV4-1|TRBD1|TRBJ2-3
TGCGCCAGCAGCCCCGCTAGGGACAGGGTTGCAGATACGCAGTATTTT
CASSPARDRVADTQYF
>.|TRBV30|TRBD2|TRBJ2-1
TGTGCCTGGAGTGTAGGAGCGGGAGACTTGGCTGAGCAGTTCTTC
CAWSVGAGDLAEQFF
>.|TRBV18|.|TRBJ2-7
TGTGCCAGCACAGGGACGGGAAGTTCCTACGAGCAGTACTTC
CASTGTGSSYEQYF
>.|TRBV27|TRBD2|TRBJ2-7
TGTGCCAGCAGTTTATCTACTAGCGGGACTTACGAGCAGTACTTC
CASSLSTSGTYEQYF
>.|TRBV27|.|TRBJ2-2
TGTGCCAGCAGTTTCACCACCCCTGCGGGCACCGGGGAGCTGTTTTTT
CASSFTTPAGTGELFF
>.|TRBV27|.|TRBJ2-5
TGTGCCAGCAGTTTGGACTCGGAGGAGACCCAGTACTTC
CASSLDSEETQYF
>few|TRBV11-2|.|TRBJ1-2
TGTGCCAGCAGCTTAGTGGTGTCTGGGGGGTCCTATGGCTACACCTTC
CASSLVVSGGSYGYTF
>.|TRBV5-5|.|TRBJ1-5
TGTGCCAGCAGCTTGGGGGACGGCGAAAATAGCAATCAGCCCCAGCATTTT
CASSLGDGENSNQPQHF
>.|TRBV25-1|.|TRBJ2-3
TGTGCCAGCAGTGACCTCCTAGTTGATACGCAGTATTTT
CASSDLLVDTQYF
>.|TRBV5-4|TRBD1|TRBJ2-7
TGTGCCAGCAGCCAGGACAGGGGGGACGAGCAGTACTTC
CASSQDRGDEQYF
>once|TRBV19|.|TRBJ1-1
TGTGCCAGTATCCGAGTAGGGATTACCACTGAAGCTTTCTTT
CASIRVGITTEAFF
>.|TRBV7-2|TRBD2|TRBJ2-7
TGTGCCAGCAGCATCTTCTCTAGCGGGAGTAGGGAGCAGTACTTC
CASSIFSSGSREQYF
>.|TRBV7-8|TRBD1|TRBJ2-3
TGTGCCAGCAGCTCATTTGGGACAGGGGTTCGCCCAGATACGCAGTATTTT
CASSSFGTGVRPDTQYF
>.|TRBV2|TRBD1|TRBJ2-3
TGTGCCAGCAGTGGAGAGACAGGGGCTGGAGATACGCAGTATTTT
CASSGETGAGDTQYF
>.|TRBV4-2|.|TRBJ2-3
TGTGCCAGCAGCCAAGGCGGGATTAGCACAGATACGCAGTATTTT
CASSQGGISTDTQYF
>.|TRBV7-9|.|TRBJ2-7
TGTGCCAGCAGCTTAGCTGCCTACGAGCAGTACTTC
CASSLAAYEQYF
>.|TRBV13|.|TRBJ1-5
TGTGCCAGCAGCTTAAGCAGGGGATGGTTGAATCAGCCCCAGCATTTT
CASSLSRGWLNQPQHF
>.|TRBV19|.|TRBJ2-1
TGTGCCAGTAGTGCCTGGGTCAGAAGCTCCTACAATGAGCAGTTCTTC
CASSAWVRSSYNEQFF
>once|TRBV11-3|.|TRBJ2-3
TGTGCCAGCAGCCTATCCGGCGGTCCAGATACGCAGTATTTT
CASSLSGGPDTQYF
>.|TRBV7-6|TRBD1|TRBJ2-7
TGTGCCAGCAGCTTAGGGGGTCGGCGGACAGGCGATAACGAGCAGTACTTC
CASSLGGRRTGDNEQYF
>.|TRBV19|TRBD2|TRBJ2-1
TGTGCCAGTAGTCCGGGGGTTAGCGGGAGGGGGTTTGAGCAGTTCTTC
CASSPGVSGRGFEQFF
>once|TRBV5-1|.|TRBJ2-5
TGCGCCAGCAGGGGGAGGAGTGGGCTAGAAGAGACCCAGTACTTC
CASRGRSGLEETQYF
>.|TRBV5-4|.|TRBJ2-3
TGTGCCGGTGACAGTCTCGCAGATACGCAGTATTTT
CAGDSLADTQYF
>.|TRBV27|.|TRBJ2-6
TGTGCCAGCAATGACAATAAAGCTGGGGCCAACGTCCTGACTTTC
CASNDNKAGANVLTF
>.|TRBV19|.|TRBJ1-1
TGTGCCAGTAGTATTGCGGGCGAGTGGACTGAAGCTTTCTTT
CASSIAGEWTEAFF
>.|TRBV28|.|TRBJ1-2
TGTGCCAGCAGGACAGGCTATGGCTACACCTTC
CASRTGYGYTF
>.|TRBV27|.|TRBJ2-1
TGTGCCAGCAGTTTAAATCCCCCCAATGAGCAGTTCTTC
CASSLNPPNEQFF
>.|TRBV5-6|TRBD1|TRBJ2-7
TGTGCCAGCAGCCCAGGGGGTGCCCACGAGCAGTACTTC
CASSPGGAHEQYF
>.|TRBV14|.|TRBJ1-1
TGTGCCAGCAGCCACCCTGGGGGGGCGCCGAACACTGAAGCTTTCTTT
CASSHPGGAPNTEAFF